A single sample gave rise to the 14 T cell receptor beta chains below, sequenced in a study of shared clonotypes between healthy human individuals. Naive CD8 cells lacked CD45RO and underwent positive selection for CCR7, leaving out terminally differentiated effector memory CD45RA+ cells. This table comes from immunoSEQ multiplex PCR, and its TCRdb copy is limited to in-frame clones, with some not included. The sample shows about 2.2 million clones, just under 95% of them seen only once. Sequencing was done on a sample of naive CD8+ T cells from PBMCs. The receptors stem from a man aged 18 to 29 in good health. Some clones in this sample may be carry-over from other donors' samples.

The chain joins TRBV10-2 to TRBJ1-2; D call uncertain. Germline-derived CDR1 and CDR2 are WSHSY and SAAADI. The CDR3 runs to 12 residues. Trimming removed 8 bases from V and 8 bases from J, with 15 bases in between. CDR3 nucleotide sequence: TGCGCCAGCGTTCACCCAGATAAGGGCTACACCTTC. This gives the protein CASVHPDKGYTF.

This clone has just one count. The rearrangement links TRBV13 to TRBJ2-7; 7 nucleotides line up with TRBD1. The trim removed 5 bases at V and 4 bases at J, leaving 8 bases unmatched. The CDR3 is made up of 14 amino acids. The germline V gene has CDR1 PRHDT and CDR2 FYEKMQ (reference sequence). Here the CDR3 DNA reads TGTGCCAGCAGCCTACAGGGGCGGAGGTACGAGCAGTACTTC. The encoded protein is CASSLQGRRYEQYF.

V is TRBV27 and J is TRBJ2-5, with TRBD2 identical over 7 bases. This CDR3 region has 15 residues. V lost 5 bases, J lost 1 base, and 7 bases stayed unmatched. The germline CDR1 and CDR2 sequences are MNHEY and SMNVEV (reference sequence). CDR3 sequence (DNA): TGTGCCAGCAGTCTCCTTCGCGGGAGCCAAGAGACCCAGTACTTC. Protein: CASSLLRGSQETQYF.

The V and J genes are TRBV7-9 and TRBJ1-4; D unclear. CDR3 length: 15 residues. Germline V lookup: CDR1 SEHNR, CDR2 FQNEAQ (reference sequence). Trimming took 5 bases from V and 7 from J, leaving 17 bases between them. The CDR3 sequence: CASSAPWEEGEKLFF. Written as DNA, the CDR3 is TGTGCCAGCAGCGCCCCCTGGGAGGAAGGTGAAAAACTGTTTTTT.

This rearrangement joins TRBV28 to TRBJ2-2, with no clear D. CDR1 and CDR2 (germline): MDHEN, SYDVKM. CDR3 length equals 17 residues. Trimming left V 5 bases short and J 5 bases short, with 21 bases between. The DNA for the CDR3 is TGTGCCAGCAGTCCTCCCCCTAGGGAATTGATAACCGGGGAGCTGTTTTTT. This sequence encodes CASSPPPRELITGELFF.

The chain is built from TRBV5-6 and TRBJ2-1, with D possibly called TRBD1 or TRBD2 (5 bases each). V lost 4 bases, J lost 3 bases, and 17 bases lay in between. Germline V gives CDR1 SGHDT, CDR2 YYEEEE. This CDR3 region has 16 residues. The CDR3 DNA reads TGTGCCAGCAGCACACCGGGACCTTACCACTACAATGAGCAGTTCTTC. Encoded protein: CASSTPGPYHYNEQFF.

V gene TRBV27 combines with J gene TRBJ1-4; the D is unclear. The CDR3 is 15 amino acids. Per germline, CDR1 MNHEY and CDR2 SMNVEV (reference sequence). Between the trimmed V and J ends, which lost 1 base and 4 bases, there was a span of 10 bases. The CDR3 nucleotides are TGTGCCAGCAGTTTATTCATCGGAATTAATGAAAAACTGTTTTTT. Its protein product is CASSLFIGINEKLFF.

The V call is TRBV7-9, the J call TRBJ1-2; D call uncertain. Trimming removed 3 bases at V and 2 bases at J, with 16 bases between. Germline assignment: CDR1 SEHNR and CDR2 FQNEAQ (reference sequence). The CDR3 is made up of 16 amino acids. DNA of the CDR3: TGTGCCAGCAGCTTGAAGGCGGTAGAGACGAACTATGGCTACACCTTC. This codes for CASSLKAVETNYGYTF.

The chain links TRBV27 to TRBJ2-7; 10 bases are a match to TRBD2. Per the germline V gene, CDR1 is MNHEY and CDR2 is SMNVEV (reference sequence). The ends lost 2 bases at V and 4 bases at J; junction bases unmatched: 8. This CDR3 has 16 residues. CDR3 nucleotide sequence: TGTGCCAGCAGTTTAAGAATAGGACTAGCGGCTTACGAGCAGTACTTC. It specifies CASSLRIGLAAYEQYF.

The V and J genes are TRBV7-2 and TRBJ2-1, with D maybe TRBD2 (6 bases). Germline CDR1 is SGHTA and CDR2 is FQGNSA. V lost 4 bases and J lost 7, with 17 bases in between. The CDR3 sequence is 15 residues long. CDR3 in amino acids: CASSSFGGVRNEQFF. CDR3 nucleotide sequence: TGTGCCAGCAGCTCCTTCGGGGGAGTAAGAAATGAGCAGTTCTTC.

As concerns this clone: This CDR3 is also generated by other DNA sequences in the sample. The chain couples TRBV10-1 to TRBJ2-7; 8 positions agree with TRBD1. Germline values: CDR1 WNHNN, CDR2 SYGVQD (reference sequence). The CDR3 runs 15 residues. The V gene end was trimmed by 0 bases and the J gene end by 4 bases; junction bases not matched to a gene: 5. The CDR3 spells CASSESGTGVYEQYF. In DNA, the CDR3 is TGCGCCAGCAGTGAGTCCGGGACAGGAGTTTACGAGCAGTACTTC.

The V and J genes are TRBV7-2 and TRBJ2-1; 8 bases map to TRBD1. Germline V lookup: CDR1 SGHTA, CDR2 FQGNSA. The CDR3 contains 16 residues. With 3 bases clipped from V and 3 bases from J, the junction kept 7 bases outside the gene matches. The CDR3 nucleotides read TGTGCCAGCAGCTTGGCAGGGGGCATTTTCTACAATGAGCAGTTCTTC. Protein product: CASSLAGGIFYNEQFF. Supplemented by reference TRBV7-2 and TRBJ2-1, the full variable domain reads GAGVSQSPSNKVTEKGKDVELRCDPISGHTALYWYRQSLGQGLEFLIYFQGNSAPDKSGLPSDRFSAERTGGSVSTLTIQRTQQEDSAVYLCASSLAGGIFYNEQFFGPGTRLTVL.

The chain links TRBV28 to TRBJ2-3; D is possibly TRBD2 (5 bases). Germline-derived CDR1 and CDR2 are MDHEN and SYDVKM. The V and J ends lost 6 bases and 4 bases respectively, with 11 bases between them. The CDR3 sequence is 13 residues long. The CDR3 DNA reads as TGTGCCAGCAGCCCCGGAGGCCCAGATACGCAGTATTTT. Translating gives CASSPGGPDTQYF.

DNA for the CDR3: TGTGCCAGCAGCCCGGCTGTAGGTAGCAATCAGCCCCAGCATTTT. Translated, it gives CASSPAVGSNQPQHF. The genes are TRBV7-2 and TRBJ1-5; D gene unclear. The germline CDR1 and CDR2 sequences are SGHTA and FQGNSA. The CDR3 is 15 residues long. V was pared by 5 bases and J by 0 bases, with 11 bases between.